The present entry profiles one T cell receptor beta chain with its context. This record belongs to a study of T cells in localized non-small cell lung cancer. Trimming cost V 6 bases and J 4 bases, with 18 bases left between them. In germline, CDR1 is MNHNY, CDR2 SVGAGI (reference sequence). CDR3 length equals 15 residues. Assay used: immunoSEQ multiplex PCR; TCRdb lists only in-frame clones, some missing. The repertoire consists of 43,000 or so clones, with more than 85% occurring once and the leading ten covering under 12%. The chain employs TRBV6-6 and TRBJ1-1; a weak D match, TRBD1 (5 bases). The sequenced sample was PBMCs, obtained before any cancer treatment. This receptor was identified in a woman aged 35 to 75 with stage II lung adenocarcinoma. The CDR3 sequence: CASSWGPYRGTEAFF. The CDR3 coding sequence is TGTGCCAGCAGCTGGGGACCCTACCGGGGCACTGAAGCTTTCTTT.